A selection of T cell receptor beta chains follows, all from one sample in a study of blood T cell repertoires in COVID-19. TCRdb's table, derived via immunoSEQ multiplex PCR, lists solely in-frame clones and lacks some. Of about 75,000 clones detected, more than 75% appear once; the ten largest clones hold roughly 20%. What was sequenced was peripheral blood. The receptors here all came from a human donor in a cohort sampled during active COVID-19. CDR3s include the opening cysteine and the closing phenylalanine or tryptophan. A D gene is named only where the DNA matches it firmly. Clone size, where shown, is once, few, many, or a class for clones that have expanded.

v_gene: TRBV7-8
j_gene: TRBJ1-4
d_gene: TRBD1
abundance: NA
CDR3aa: CASSLGRGQANEKLFF
CDR3nt: TGTGCCAGCAGCTTAGGCAGGGGGCAGGCTAATGAAAAACTGTTTTTT

v_gene: TRBV2
j_gene: TRBJ2-7
d_gene: TRBD2
abundance: NA
CDR3aa: CASSESGGRYEQYF
CDR3nt: TGTGCCAGCAGTGAGTCGGGAGGGCGATACGAGCAGTACTTC

v_gene: TRBV10-2
j_gene: TRBJ1-4
d_gene: TRBD1
abundance: NA
CDR3aa: CATLYRGQGGEKLFF
CDR3nt: TGCGCCACCCTCTACCGTGGACAGGGGGGTGAAAAACTGTTTTTT

v_gene: TRBV18
j_gene: TRBJ1-2
d_gene: TRBD1
abundance: NA
CDR3aa: CASSRDRGLYGYTF
CDR3nt: TGTGCCAGCTCGAGGGACAGGGGGCTGTATGGCTACACCTTC

v_gene: TRBV5-1
j_gene: TRBJ1-3
d_gene: TRBD1
abundance: NA
CDR3aa: CASSPRGRHTIYF
CDR3nt: TGCGCCAGCAGCCCCAGGGGGCGGCACACCATATATTTT

v_gene: TRBV2
j_gene: TRBJ1-2
d_gene: NA
abundance: NA
CDR3aa: CASSEESYGYTF
CDR3nt: TGTGCCAGCAGTGAAGAGAGCTATGGCTACACCTTC

v_gene: TRBV2
j_gene: TRBJ2-5
d_gene: NA
abundance: NA
CDR3aa: CARKIPGEETQYF
CDR3nt: TGTGCCAGGAAAATCCCCGGGGAAGAGACCCAGTACTTC

v_gene: TRBV28
j_gene: TRBJ1-2
d_gene: TRBD1
abundance: few
CDR3aa: CASSLGSGQAYGYTF
CDR3nt: TGTGCCAGCAGTTTAGGCTCCGGACAGGCCTATGGCTACACCTTC

v_gene: TRBV30
j_gene: TRBJ1-5
d_gene: NA
abundance: NA
CDR3aa: CAWSVRQAQPQHF
CDR3nt: TGTGCCTGGAGTGTACGACAGGCCCAGCCCCAGCATTTT

v_gene: TRBV5-1
j_gene: TRBJ2-7
d_gene: TRBD1
abundance: once
CDR3aa: CASSWGQGRNGEQYF
CDR3nt: TGCGCCAGCAGCTGGGGACAGGGACGCAACGGGGAGCAGTACTTC

v_gene: TRBV28
j_gene: TRBJ2-5
d_gene: TRBD1
abundance: NA
CDR3aa: CASRTGSRETQYF
CDR3nt: TGTGCCAGCAGGACAGGGTCTAGGGAGACCCAGTACTTC

v_gene: TRBV18
j_gene: TRBJ1-1
d_gene: NA
abundance: NA
CDR3aa: CASSVSGLNTEAFF
CDR3nt: TGTGCCAGCTCAGTTTCCGGGTTGAACACTGAAGCTTTCTTT

v_gene: TRBV7-9
j_gene: TRBJ2-1
d_gene: NA
abundance: once
CDR3aa: CASSQDSFEQFF
CDR3nt: TGTGCCAGCAGCCAGGACAGCTTTGAGCAGTTCTTC

v_gene: TRBV2
j_gene: TRBJ2-7
d_gene: NA
abundance: NA
CDR3aa: CASSPIGGGLAFGEQYF
CDR3nt: TGTGCCAGCAGTCCCATAGGGGGGGGGCTAGCGTTCGGCGAGCAGTACTTC

v_gene: TRBV9
j_gene: TRBJ2-1
d_gene: TRBD1
abundance: NA
CDR3aa: CASSPRGHRQGSYNEQFF
CDR3nt: TGTGCCAGCAGCCCCCGAGGACACAGACAGGGGTCCTACAATGAGCAGTTCTTC

v_gene: TRBV11-2
j_gene: TRBJ2-1
d_gene: TRBD2
abundance: NA
CDR3aa: CASSGRPSGSNEQFF
CDR3nt: TGTGCCAGCAGCGGGAGGCCTAGCGGGAGCAATGAGCAGTTCTTC

v_gene: TRBV2
j_gene: TRBJ2-7
d_gene: TRBD1
abundance: NA
CDR3aa: CAKQGAGGEQYF
CDR3nt: TGTGCCAAACAGGGGGCAGGGGGCGAGCAGTACTTC

v_gene: TRBV29-1
j_gene: TRBJ1-2
d_gene: NA
abundance: NA
CDR3aa: CSVGGNGYTF
CDR3nt: TGCAGCGTTGGCGGGAATGGCTACACCTTC

v_gene: TRBV2
j_gene: TRBJ1-3
d_gene: NA
abundance: few
CDR3aa: CASSTGETYSGNTIYF
CDR3nt: TGTGCCAGCAGTACGGGGGAAACATACTCTGGAAACACCATATATTTT

v_gene: TRBV30
j_gene: TRBJ1-2
d_gene: TRBD1
abundance: once
CDR3aa: CAWSRTGGYGYTF
CDR3nt: TGTGCCTGGAGTCGGACAGGGGGCTATGGCTACACCTTC

v_gene: TRBV5-4
j_gene: TRBJ2-1
d_gene: NA
abundance: NA
CDR3aa: CASSKTGDPWNEQFF
CDR3nt: TGTGCCAGCAGCAAAACGGGGGACCCCTGGAATGAGCAGTTCTTC

v_gene: TRBV28
j_gene: TRBJ1-3
d_gene: NA
abundance: once
CDR3aa: CASLSSGNTIYF
CDR3nt: TGTGCCAGCCTGAGCTCTGGAAACACCATATATTTT

v_gene: TRBV4-2
j_gene: TRBJ1-1
d_gene: NA
abundance: NA
CDR3aa: CASSQYSKGGEAFF
CDR3nt: TGTGCCAGCAGCCAATATTCGAAGGGAGGTGAAGCTTTCTTT

v_gene: TRBV5-1
j_gene: TRBJ1-1
d_gene: TRBD1
abundance: NA
CDR3aa: CASSPRDRATRNTEAFF
CDR3nt: TGCGCCAGCAGCCCTCGGGACAGGGCGACGCGGAACACTGAAGCTTTCTTT

v_gene: TRBV5-4
j_gene: TRBJ2-3
d_gene: TRBD1
abundance: NA
CDR3aa: CASSVILTGTGSTDTQYF
CDR3nt: TGTGCCAGCAGCGTTATACTTACCGGGACAGGCTCCACAGATACGCAGTATTTT

v_gene: TRBV6-5
j_gene: TRBJ1-1
d_gene: TRBD1
abundance: NA
CDR3aa: CASRFRTGVNTEAFF
CDR3nt: TGTGCCAGCAGGTTTCGTACAGGGGTGAACACTGAAGCTTTCTTT

v_gene: TRBV4-1
j_gene: TRBJ1-2
d_gene: NA
abundance: NA
CDR3aa: CASSPQTVSNYGYTF
CDR3nt: TGCGCCAGCAGCCCGCAGACAGTCTCTAACTATGGCTACACCTTC

v_gene: TRBV7-2
j_gene: TRBJ2-4
d_gene: TRBD1
abundance: NA
CDR3aa: CASSSTGVKNIQYF
CDR3nt: TGTGCCAGCAGCTCGACAGGGGTCAAAAACATTCAGTACTTC

v_gene: TRBV2
j_gene: TRBJ2-2
d_gene: NA
abundance: NA
CDR3aa: CASKEGLNTGELFF
CDR3nt: TGTGCCAGCAAGGAGGGACTGAACACCGGGGAGCTGTTTTTT

v_gene: TRBV7-7
j_gene: TRBJ1-1
d_gene: NA
abundance: few
CDR3aa: CASSSGENTEAFF
CDR3nt: TGTGCCAGCAGCTCGGGGGAGAACACTGAAGCTTTCTTT

v_gene: TRBV3-1/TRBV3-2
j_gene: TRBJ2-5
d_gene: TRBD1
abundance: NA
CDR3aa: CASSQDLPGTGPETQYF
CDR3nt: TGTGCCAGCAGCCAAGATCTGCCCGGGACAGGGCCTGAGACCCAGTACTTC

v_gene: TRBV4-1
j_gene: TRBJ2-7
d_gene: NA
abundance: NA
CDR3aa: CASRPRGEGTEQYF
CDR3nt: TGCGCCAGCAGACCCCGGGGAGAGGGCACCGAGCAGTACTTC

v_gene: TRBV7-8
j_gene: TRBJ2-2
d_gene: TRBD1
abundance: NA
CDR3aa: CASSRDRARNTGELFF
CDR3nt: TGTGCCAGCAGCCGGGACAGGGCGAGAAACACCGGGGAGCTGTTTTTT

v_gene: TRBV7-3
j_gene: TRBJ2-2
d_gene: TRBD2
abundance: once
CDR3aa: CASSLRVAGGPAGELFF
CDR3nt: TGTGCCAGCAGCTTAAGGGTAGCGGGAGGGCCCGCCGGGGAGCTGTTTTTT

v_gene: TRBV27
j_gene: TRBJ2-7
d_gene: NA
abundance: NA
CDR3aa: CASSFAGNYEQYF
CDR3nt: TGTGCCAGCAGTTTTGCGGGAAACTACGAGCAGTACTTC

v_gene: TRBV29-1
j_gene: TRBJ1-1
d_gene: NA
abundance: NA
CDR3aa: CSVLGQTLNTEAFF
CDR3nt: TGCAGCGTTTTAGGACAGACCCTGAACACTGAAGCTTTCTTT

v_gene: TRBV18
j_gene: TRBJ2-2
d_gene: TRBD1
abundance: NA
CDR3aa: CASSPGDRGRAGELFF
CDR3nt: TGTGCCAGCTCACCAGGGGACAGGGGGCGCGCCGGGGAGCTGTTTTTT

v_gene: TRBV29-1
j_gene: TRBJ1-1
d_gene: NA
abundance: once
CDR3aa: CSVGGQGTTEAFF
CDR3nt: TGCAGCGTTGGTGGTCAGGGTACAACTGAAGCTTTCTTT

v_gene: TRBV6-5
j_gene: TRBJ1-2
d_gene: NA
abundance: NA
CDR3aa: CASSPPGGGYGYTF
CDR3nt: TGTGCCAGCAGTCCCCCCGGGGGGGGGTATGGCTACACCTTC

v_gene: TRBV12-3/TRBV12-4
j_gene: TRBJ2-7
d_gene: NA
abundance: once
CDR3aa: CASSPGGPYEQYF
CDR3nt: TGTGCCAGCAGCCCCGGGGGGCCCTACGAGCAGTACTTC

v_gene: TRBV5-5
j_gene: TRBJ2-1
d_gene: NA
abundance: NA
CDR3aa: CASSLDLGTDNEQFF
CDR3nt: TGTGCCAGCAGCTTGGACCTGGGGACTGATAATGAGCAGTTCTTC

v_gene: TRBV5-8
j_gene: TRBJ2-2
d_gene: NA
abundance: NA
CDR3aa: CASSLVRRAGELFF
CDR3nt: TGTGCCAGCAGCTTGGTCCGCAGGGCCGGGGAGCTGTTTTTT

v_gene: TRBV7-2
j_gene: TRBJ2-7
d_gene: NA
abundance: few
CDR3aa: CASSLGTYSYEQYF
CDR3nt: TGTGCCAGCAGCCTAGGGACATACTCCTACGAGCAGTACTTC

v_gene: TRBV18
j_gene: TRBJ1-5
d_gene: NA
abundance: NA
CDR3aa: CASSSGGNQPQHF
CDR3nt: TGTGCCAGCTCTTCCGGCGGGAATCAGCCCCAGCATTTT

v_gene: TRBV12-3/TRBV12-4
j_gene: TRBJ1-5
d_gene: NA
abundance: NA
CDR3aa: CASRDISNQPQHF
CDR3nt: TGTGCCAGCAGGGACATTAGCAATCAGCCCCAGCATTTT

v_gene: TRBV19
j_gene: TRBJ2-2
d_gene: TRBD1
abundance: NA
CDR3aa: CASSIGQGTNTGELFF
CDR3nt: TGTGCCAGTAGTATAGGACAGGGGACGAACACCGGGGAGCTGTTTTTT

v_gene: TRBV27
j_gene: TRBJ2-1
d_gene: TRBD2
abundance: once
CDR3aa: CASSRRTSGLDYNEQFF
CDR3nt: TGTGCCAGCAGCCGAAGGACTAGCGGGTTGGATTACAATGAGCAGTTCTTC

v_gene: TRBV18
j_gene: TRBJ2-1
d_gene: NA
abundance: NA
CDR3aa: CASSPLSDLARSNEQFF
CDR3nt: TGTGCCAGCTCACCGCTCTCCGACCTAGCTCGTTCCAATGAGCAGTTCTTC

v_gene: TRBV6-6
j_gene: TRBJ2-7
d_gene: NA
abundance: NA
CDR3aa: CASGVYRAHEQYF
CDR3nt: TGTGCCAGCGGTGTTTACAGGGCCCACGAGCAGTACTTC

v_gene: TRBV2
j_gene: TRBJ2-3
d_gene: TRBD1
abundance: once
CDR3aa: CASSRDRARTDTQYF
CDR3nt: TGTGCCAGCAGCCGGGACAGGGCGAGAACAGATACGCAGTATTTT

v_gene: TRBV9
j_gene: TRBJ1-3
d_gene: NA
abundance: NA
CDR3aa: CASSVEGGNTIYF
CDR3nt: TGTGCCAGCAGCGTAGAGGGGGGAAACACCATATATTTT